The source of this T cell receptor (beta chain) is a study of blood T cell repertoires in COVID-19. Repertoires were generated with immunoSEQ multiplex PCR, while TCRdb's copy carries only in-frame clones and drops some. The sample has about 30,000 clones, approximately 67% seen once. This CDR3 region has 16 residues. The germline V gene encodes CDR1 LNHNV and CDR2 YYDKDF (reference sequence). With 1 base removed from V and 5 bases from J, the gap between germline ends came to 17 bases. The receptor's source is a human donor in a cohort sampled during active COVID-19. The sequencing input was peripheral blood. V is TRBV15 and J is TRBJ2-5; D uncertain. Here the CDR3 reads CATSRGRGPTLETQYF. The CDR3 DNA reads TGTGCCACCAGCAGAGGGCGAGGTCCTACTCTGGAGACCCAGTACTTC.